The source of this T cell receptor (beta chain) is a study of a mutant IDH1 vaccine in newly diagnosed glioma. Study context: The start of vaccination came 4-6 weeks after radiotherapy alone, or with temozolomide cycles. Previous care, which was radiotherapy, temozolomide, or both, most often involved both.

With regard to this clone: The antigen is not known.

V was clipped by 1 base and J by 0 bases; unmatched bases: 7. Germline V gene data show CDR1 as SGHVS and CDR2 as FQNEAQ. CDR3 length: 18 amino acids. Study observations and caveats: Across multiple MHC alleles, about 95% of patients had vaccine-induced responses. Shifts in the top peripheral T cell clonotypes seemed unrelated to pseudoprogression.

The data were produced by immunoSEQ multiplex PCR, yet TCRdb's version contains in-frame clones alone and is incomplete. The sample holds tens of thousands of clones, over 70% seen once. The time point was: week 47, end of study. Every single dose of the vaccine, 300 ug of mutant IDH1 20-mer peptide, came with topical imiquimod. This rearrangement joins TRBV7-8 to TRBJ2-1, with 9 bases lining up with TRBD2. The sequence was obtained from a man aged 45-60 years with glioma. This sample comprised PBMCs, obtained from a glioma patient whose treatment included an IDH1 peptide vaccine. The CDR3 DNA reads TGTGCCAGCAGCTTAGAGGGTAGCGGGGGCAGCTCCTACAATGAGCAGTTCTTC. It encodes CASSLEGSGGSSYNEQFF.